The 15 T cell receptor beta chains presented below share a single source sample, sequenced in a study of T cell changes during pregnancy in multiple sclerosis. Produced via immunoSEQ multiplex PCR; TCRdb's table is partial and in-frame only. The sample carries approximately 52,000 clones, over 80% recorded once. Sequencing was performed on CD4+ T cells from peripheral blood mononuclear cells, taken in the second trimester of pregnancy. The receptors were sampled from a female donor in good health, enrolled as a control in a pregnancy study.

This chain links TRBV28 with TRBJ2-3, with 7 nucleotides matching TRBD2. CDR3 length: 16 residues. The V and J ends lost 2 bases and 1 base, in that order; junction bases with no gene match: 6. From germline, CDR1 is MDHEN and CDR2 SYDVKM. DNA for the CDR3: TGTGCCAGCAGTTTAGGGGGGGTATGGGGCACAGATACGCAGTATTTT. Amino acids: CASSLGGVWGTDTQYF.

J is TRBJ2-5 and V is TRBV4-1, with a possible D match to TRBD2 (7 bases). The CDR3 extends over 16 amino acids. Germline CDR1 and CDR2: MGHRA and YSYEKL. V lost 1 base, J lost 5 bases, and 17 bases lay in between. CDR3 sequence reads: CASSQGITRGGETQYF. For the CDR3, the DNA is TGCGCCAGCAGCCAAGGAATTACGAGGGGGGGGGAGACCCAGTACTTC.

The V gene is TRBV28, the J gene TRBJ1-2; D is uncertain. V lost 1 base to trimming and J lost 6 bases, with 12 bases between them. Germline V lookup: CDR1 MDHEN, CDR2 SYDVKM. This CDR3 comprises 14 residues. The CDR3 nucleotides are TGTGCCAGCAGTTTATCTGACGGGGAGAATGGCTACACCTTC. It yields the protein CASSLSDGENGYTF.

CDR3 in amino acids: CASSSSSGSYEQYF. CDR3 nucleotides: TGCGCCAGCAGCTCTTCTAGCGGGAGTTACGAGCAGTACTTC. The rearrangement uses TRBV5-1 and TRBJ2-7; 10 positions agree with TRBD2. Germline V gene lookup returns CDR1 SGHRS and CDR2 YFSETQ. This CDR3 region has 14 residues. Trimming cost V 3 bases and J 4 bases; bases outside gene matches: 4. Full variable domain (missing parts from reference TRBV5-1 and TRBJ2-7): KAGVTQTPRYLIKTRGQQVTLSCSPISGHRSVSWYQQTPGQGLQFLFEYFSETQRNKGNFPGRFSGRQFSNSRSEMNVSTLELGDSALYLCASSSSSGSYEQYFGPGTRLTVT.

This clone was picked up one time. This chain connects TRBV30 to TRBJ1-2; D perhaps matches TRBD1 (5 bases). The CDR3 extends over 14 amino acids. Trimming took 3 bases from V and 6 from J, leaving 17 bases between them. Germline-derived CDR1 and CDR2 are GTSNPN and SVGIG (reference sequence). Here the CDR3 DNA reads TGTGCCTGGAGGGGGGGGAAGTCGGGAGATGGCTACACCTTC. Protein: CAWRGGKSGDGYTF.

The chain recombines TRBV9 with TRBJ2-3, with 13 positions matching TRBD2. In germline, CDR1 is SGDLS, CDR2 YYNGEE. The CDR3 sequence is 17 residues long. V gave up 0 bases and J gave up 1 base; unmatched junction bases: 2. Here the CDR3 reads CASSVGLAGGRTDTQYF. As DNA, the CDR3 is TGTGCCAGCAGCGTAGGACTAGCGGGGGGCCGCACAGATACGCAGTATTTT.

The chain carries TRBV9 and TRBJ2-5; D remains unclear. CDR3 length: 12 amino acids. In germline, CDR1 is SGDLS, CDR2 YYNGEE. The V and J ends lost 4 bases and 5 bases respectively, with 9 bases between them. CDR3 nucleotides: TGTGCCAGCAGCCCGTCGGGTGAGACCCAGTACTTC. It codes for CASSPSGETQYF.

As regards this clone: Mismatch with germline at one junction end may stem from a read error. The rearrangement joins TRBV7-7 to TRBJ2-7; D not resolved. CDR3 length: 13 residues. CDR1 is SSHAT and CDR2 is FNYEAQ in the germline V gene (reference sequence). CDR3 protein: CASSLQNSYEQYF. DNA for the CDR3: TGTGCTAGCAGCCTTCAGAACTCCTACGAGCAGTACTTC.

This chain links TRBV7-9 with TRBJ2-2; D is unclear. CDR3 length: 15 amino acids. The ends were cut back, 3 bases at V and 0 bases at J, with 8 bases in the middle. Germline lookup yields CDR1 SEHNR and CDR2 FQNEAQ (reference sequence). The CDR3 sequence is CASSFGGTNTGELFF. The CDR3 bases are TGTGCCAGCAGCTTCGGCGGAACGAACACCGGGGAGCTGTTTTTT.

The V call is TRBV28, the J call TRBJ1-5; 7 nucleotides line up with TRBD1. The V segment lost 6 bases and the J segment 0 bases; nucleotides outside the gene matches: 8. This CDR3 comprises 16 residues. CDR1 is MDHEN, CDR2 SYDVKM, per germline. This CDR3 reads CASRTGTVFSNQPQHF. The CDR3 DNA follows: TGTGCCAGCAGGACCGGGACAGTCTTTAGCAATCAGCCCCAGCATTTT. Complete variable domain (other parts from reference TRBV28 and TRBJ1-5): DVKVTQSSRYLVKRTGEKVFLECVQDMDHENMFWYRQDPGLGLRLIYFSYDVKMKEKGDIPEGYSVSREKKERFSLILESASTNQTSMYLCASRTGTVFSNQPQHFGDGTRLSIL.

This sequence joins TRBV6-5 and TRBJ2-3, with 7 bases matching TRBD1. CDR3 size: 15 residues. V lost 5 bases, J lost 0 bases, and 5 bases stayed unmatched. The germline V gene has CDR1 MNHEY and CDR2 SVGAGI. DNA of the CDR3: TGTGCCAGCAGTAACAGGGGCTCTAGCACAGATACGCAGTATTTT. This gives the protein CASSNRGSSTDTQYF.

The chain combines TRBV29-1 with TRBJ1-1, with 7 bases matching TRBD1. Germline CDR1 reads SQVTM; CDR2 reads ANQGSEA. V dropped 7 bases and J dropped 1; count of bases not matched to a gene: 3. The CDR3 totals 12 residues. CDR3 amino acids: CSGGQRNTEAFF. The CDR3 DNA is TGCAGCGGGGGACAGAGGAACACTGAAGCTTTCTTT.

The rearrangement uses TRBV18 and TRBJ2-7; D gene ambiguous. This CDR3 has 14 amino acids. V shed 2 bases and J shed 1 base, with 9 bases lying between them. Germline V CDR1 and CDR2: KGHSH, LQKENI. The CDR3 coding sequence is TGTGCCAGCTCACCAGGCCGATCGTCCTACGAGCAGTACTTC. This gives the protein CASSPGRSSYEQYF.

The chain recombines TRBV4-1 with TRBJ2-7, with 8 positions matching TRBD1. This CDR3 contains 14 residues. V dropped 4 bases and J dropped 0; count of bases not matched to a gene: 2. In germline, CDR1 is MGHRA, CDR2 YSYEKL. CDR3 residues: CASSRDRISYEQYF. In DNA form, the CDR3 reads TGCGCCAGCAGCCGGGACAGGATCTCCTACGAGCAGTACTTC.

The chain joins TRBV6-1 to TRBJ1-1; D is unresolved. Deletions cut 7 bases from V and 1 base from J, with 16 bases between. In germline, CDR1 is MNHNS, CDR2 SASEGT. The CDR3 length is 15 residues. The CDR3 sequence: CASISGGGGNTEAFF. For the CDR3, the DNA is TGTGCCAGCATATCCGGTGGTGGAGGGAACACTGAAGCTTTCTTT.